This entry features one T cell receptor (beta chain) sequence. The antigen remains undetermined. The sample is drawn from a study of cytomegalovirus exposure and HLA in healthy donors. General study results and limits: A previous analysis found most TCR beta V segments productive roughly 87% or roughly 30% of the time. CMV serostatus stood as the only immune exposure information on hand.

Trimming took off 0 bases at V and 4 bases at J, with 13 bases between the two ends. The CDR3 sequence is 15 residues long. CDR1 SGHDT and CDR2 YYEEEE come from the germline V gene. Amplification used 60 Vbeta primers and 13 Jbeta primers. The assay was immunoSEQ multiplex PCR, and TCRdb's table has in-frame clones only and misses some. The sample yields approximately 130,000 clones, more than 65% seen once. This chain connects TRBV5-6 to TRBJ1-2; D unclear. The TCR comes from a man aged 18 to 29 in good health and CMV-seropositive. Sequencing was done on a sample of PBMCs. Here the CDR3 DNA reads TGTGCCAGCAGCTTGGAGACGGGCAGCGGCTATGGCTACACCTTC. As protein: CASSLETGSGYGYTF.